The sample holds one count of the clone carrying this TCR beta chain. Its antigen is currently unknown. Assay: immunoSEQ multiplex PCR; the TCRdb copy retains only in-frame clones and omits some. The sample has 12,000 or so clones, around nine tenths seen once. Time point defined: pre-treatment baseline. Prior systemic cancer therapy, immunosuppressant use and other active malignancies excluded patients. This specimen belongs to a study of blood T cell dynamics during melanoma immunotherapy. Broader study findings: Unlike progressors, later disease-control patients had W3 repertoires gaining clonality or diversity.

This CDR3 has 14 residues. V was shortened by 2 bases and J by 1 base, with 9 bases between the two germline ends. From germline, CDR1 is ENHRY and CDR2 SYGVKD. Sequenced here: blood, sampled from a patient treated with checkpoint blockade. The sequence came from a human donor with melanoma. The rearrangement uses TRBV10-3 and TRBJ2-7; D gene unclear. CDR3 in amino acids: CAISETSSSYEQYF. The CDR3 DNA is TGTGCCATCAGTGAGACCAGCTCATCCTACGAGCAGTACTTC.